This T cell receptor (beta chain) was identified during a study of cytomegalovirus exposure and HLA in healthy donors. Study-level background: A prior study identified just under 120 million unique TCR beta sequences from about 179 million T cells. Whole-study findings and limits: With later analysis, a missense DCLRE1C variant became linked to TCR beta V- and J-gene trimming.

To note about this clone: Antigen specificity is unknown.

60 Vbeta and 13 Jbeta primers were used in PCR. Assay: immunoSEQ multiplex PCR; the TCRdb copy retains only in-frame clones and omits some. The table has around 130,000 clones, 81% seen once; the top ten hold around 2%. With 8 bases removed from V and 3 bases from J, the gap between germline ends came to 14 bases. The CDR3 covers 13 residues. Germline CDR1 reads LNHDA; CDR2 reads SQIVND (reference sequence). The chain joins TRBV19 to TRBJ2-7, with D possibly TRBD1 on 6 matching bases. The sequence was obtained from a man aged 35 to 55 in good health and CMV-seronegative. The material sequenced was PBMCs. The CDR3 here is CASAGQNFYEQYF. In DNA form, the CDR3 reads TGTGCCAGTGCCGGACAGAACTTCTACGAGCAGTACTTC.